This TCR beta chain originates from a study of CD8 T cells in ankylosing spondylitis (dated by TCRdb to 2016 to 2017). Concerning the study at large: To find TCR variants linked to disease, the study profiled T cell receptor beta repertoires in ankylosing spondylitis patients and healthy donors. In total, the full study cohort was made up of 110 or so healthy donors and some 26 ankylosing spondylitis patients. Samples of peripheral blood were taken, and for ankylosing spondylitis patients, synovial fluid was collected as well. Broad study findings and their caveats: Some TCR beta motif variants had previously been reported in synovial fluid and blood of reactive arthritis patients, which suggested common disease-initiation mechanisms. Significant enrichment of the disease-linked clones was reported in matched synovial fluid samples from ankylosing spondylitis patients. A CD8+ phenotype was shown by the disease-linked clones, which were found at relatively low frequencies in peripheral blood. A TCR beta motif of seven or eight highly homologous amino acid variants appeared characteristic of blood from ankylosing spondylitis patients.

Instrument used: Illumina HiSeq 2500. TCR beta libraries were prepared by quantitative 5'-RACE with molecular barcodes. The authors' analysis ran thus. A new computational method based on a probabilistic model of VDJ rearrangement was used to identify disease-linked TCR variants. Clones were called with MiXCR by TCRdb after fastp trimmed the public reads at Q25, and only in-frame beta chains were retained. Every entry covers one CDR3 protein and lists the most common genes and DNA from its rows. TCRdb, not the authors, supplied the V and J calls. In this sample the table shows more than 250,000 distinct CDR3 sequences, 8% of which occur a single time. The top ten clones comprise more than 12% of the sample. This clonotype was counted between two and nine times. Its antigen remains unidentified. The input lacks base qualities; no much larger clone sits a single base away. CDR1 is given as GTSNPN and CDR2 as SVGIG, both from the germline V gene (reference sequence). At the junction V is shortened by 5 bases and J by 3 bases, with 14 bases in between. The CDR3 holds 13 amino acids from the cysteine to the phenylalanine. The CDR3 DNA has 39 bases and is translated from base 1.

The chain couples TRBV30 to TRBJ2-7; the D gene cannot be resolved reliably. This clonotype originated in a male donor with ankylosing spondylitis. Material: blood, either unsorted or a sorted T cell fraction (not recorded which). In nucleotide form, the sequence is TGTGCCTGGGACAAGGGTCTAATCTACGAGCAGTACTTC. Translated, it reads CAWDKGLIYEQYF.